What follows is one T cell receptor (beta chain) and its context. Antigen: not known. The data were obtained in a study of shared clonotypes between healthy human individuals. Trimming pared 4 bases from V and 4 bases from J, leaving 14 bases between. This CDR3 is built from 15 residues. Germline loops: CDR1 SGHTA, CDR2 FQGTGA. Data came from immunoSEQ multiplex PCR; TCRdb stores just in-frame clones and leaves some out. The table lists approximately 440,000 clones, 60% to 80% of them singletons. Study outcomes and limitations: Sampling used blood alone; tissue repertoires probably differ.

This clonotype was sampled from a woman in her thirties or forties in good health. Some clones in this sample may be carry-over from other donors' samples. The sequencing input was PBMCs. This chain links TRBV7-3 with TRBJ2-1, with D perhaps matching TRBD1 or TRBD2 (5 bases each). In DNA form, the CDR3 reads TGTGCCAGCAGCTCAGGGTCCGGAGGATACAATGAGCAGTTCTTC. It is translated as CASSSGSGGYNEQFF.